Listed below are T cell receptor beta chains from one sample, sequenced in a study of T cells in localized non-small cell lung cancer. Method: immunoSEQ multiplex PCR; TCRdb's copy keeps in-frame clones and lacks some. This sample has 35,000 to 45,000 clones; approximately 92% occur once, and the top ten carry around 7%. This specimen was peripheral blood, taken before any cancer treatment. These TCRs come from a female donor at least 60 years old with stage I lung adenocarcinoma. Both conserved end residues are part of each CDR3.

v_call	j_call	cdr3_length	cdr3_aa
TRBV4-1	TRBJ2-7	14	CASSRPGVSYEQYF
TRBV18	TRBJ1-6	15	CASSPGGGRHSPLHF
TRBV5-1	TRBJ2-3	15	CASSIWGGEADTQYF
TRBV19	TRBJ1-2	16	CASRTLGAGRHYGYTF
TRBV4-1	TRBJ2-3	15	CASSQPSATRDTQYF
TRBV7-7	TRBJ2-3	13	CASSRGVTDTQYF
TRBV6-1	TRBJ2-3	15	CASSGRTAAADTQYF
TRBV29-1	TRBJ1-2	14	CSAPGQGARYGYTF
TRBV18	TRBJ2-1	17	CASSSGTTSGGRDEQFF
TRBV6-4	TRBJ1-1	15	CASSEKTGGNTEAFF
TRBV25-1	TRBJ2-5	16	CASSESGGGARETQYF
TRBV6-5	TRBJ1-2	12	CASRDGHYGYTF
TRBV7-3	TRBJ2-1	15	CATSLLAGTYNEQFF
TRBV19	TRBJ1-3	14	CASSIDLQGNTIYF
TRBV5-1	TRBJ2-5	14	CASSGGDYQETQYF
TRBV6-1	TRBJ1-5	11	CARGGNQPQHF
TRBV30	TRBJ1-1	13	CAWTLGADGEAFF
TRBV7-2	TRBJ1-2	15	CASSLALDRGYGYTF
TRBV27	TRBJ2-3	16	CASSFMGPIVADTQYF
TRBV18	TRBJ1-1	18	CASSPTRTGGGVATEAFF
TRBV7-2	TRBJ1-1	14	CASSQMAQNTEAFF
TRBV2	TRBJ1-2	14	CASSETGTALSYTF
TRBV6-5	TRBJ1-1	13	CASSFSGPTEAFF
TRBV6-4	TRBJ2-7	12	CASSDSDSRQYF
TRBV7-9	TRBJ1-2	12	CASSSLNYGYTF
TRBV6-6	TRBJ1-3	12	CASSTMGNTIYF
TRBV14	TRBJ1-2	16	CASSRSTGGRGYGYTF
TRBV7-9	TRBJ2-2	14	CASSLLGVSGELFF
TRBV7-2	TRBJ2-7	15	CASSLVSGISYEQYF
TRBV2	TRBJ1-4	15	CASIPETRGNEKLFF
TRBV9	TRBJ2-3	14	CASSKEGSTDTQYF
TRBV7-2	TRBJ2-2	15	CASSLEVALTGELFF
TRBV9	TRBJ2-2	14	CASSGYAGAGELFF
TRBV6-5	TRBJ2-4	14	CASSYQGAKNIQYF
TRBV19	TRBJ1-6	13	CASSIAPDSPLHF
TRBV28	TRBJ1-2	15	CASSRTGDFNYGYTF
TRBV6-1	TRBJ2-1	15	CASISTSGGYNEQFF
TRBV7-2	TRBJ1-1	18	CASSLRSGTGRLNTEAFF
TRBV10-3	TRBJ1-3	16	CAISPTGSPSGNTIYF
TRBV18	TRBJ2-7	14	CASSPSAGDYEQYF
TRBV5-1	TRBJ1-2	18	CASSLTGATYNKNYGYTF
TRBV2	TRBJ2-4	16	CASSEGPRIAKNIQYF
TRBV7-2	TRBJ2-4	16	CASSPTGTGGKNIQYF
TRBV6-1	TRBJ1-2	13	CASRLMTVYGYTF
TRBV5-1	TRBJ1-2	16	CASSHSQGEVVYGYTF
TRBV11-2	TRBJ1-1	14	CASIITGGGTEAFF
TRBV4-2	TRBJ2-3	13	CASSQWVTDTQYF
TRBV19	TRBJ2-3	17	CASSMRKQGAIADTQYF
TRBV9	TRBJ2-5	16	CASSVVPGQGTETQYF
TRBV6-5	TRBJ1-2	14	CASTSGRGGYGYTF
TRBV14	TRBJ2-7	15	CASSQDTYTGSEQYF
TRBV5-1	TRBJ1-1	14	CASSLGVGYTEAFF
TRBV27	TRBJ1-5	16	CASSLWAGGGNQPQHF
TRBV6-1	TRBJ1-2	12	CASTSRAGGYTF
TRBV11-3	TRBJ2-1	14	CASSLAGPHSEQFF
TRBV27	TRBJ2-3	16	CASSSRVPLTSHTQYF
TRBV6-5	TRBJ1-1	14	CASSRDRGSTEAFF
TRBV6-1	TRBJ1-1	14	CASTRQYIDTEAFF
TRBV7-6	TRBJ1-1	16	CASSPIKGARDTEAFF